A selection of T cell receptor beta chains follows, all from one sample in a study of beta chain features in type 1 diabetes. The data were produced by immunoSEQ multiplex PCR, yet TCRdb's version contains in-frame clones alone and is incomplete. This table holds about 150,000 clones, roughly 9% found once. Sequencing was carried out using central memory CD4+ T cells from blood. Source of these receptors: a woman in her twenties or thirties with type 1 diabetes. Each CDR3 is given with its conserved first and last residue. The order of the fields is V gene, clone size, D gene, J gene, CDR3 protein, CDR3 DNA. D genes are given only for firm matches. Size is stated for part of the rows, as once, few or many counts, or as a class when the clone is expanded.

TRBV5-1	.	TRBD1	TRBJ1-1	CASSLESRTGGDTEAFF	TGCGCCAGCAGCTTGGAGTCCCGGACAGGGGGTGACACTGAAGCTTTCTTT
TRBV6-1	.	TRBD2	TRBJ2-7	CASSELAGAYEQYF	TGTGCCAGCAGTGAACTAGCGGGAGCCTACGAGCAGTACTTC
TRBV18	.	TRBD2	TRBJ2-3	CASSPTTSGNGDTQYF	TGTGCCAGCTCACCGACGACTAGCGGGAATGGAGATACGCAGTATTTT
TRBV6-6	.	.	TRBJ2-5	CASSSTGKAEKTQYF	TGTGCCAGCAGTTCAACAGGGAAGGCGGAAAAGACCCAGTACTTC
TRBV7-8	few	.	TRBJ1-2	CASSRRDYDGYTF	TGTGCCAGCAGCCGCCGGGACTACGATGGCTACACCTTC
TRBV27	.	.	TRBJ1-1	CASSLLKNTEAFF	TGTGCCAGCAGTTTATTAAAGAACACTGAAGCTTTCTTT
TRBV9	.	.	TRBJ1-1	CASSVGIQGTEAFF	TGTGCCAGCAGCGTGGGGATACAGGGCACTGAAGCTTTCTTT
TRBV11-2	few	.	TRBJ2-7	CASSLNTGRGYEQYF	TGTGCCAGCAGCTTAAATACCGGGAGAGGCTACGAGCAGTACTTC
TRBV28	few	.	TRBJ2-3	CASSLTRGGTDTQYF	TGTGCCAGCAGTTTAACCAGGGGTGGCACAGATACGCAGTATTTT
TRBV29-1	.	.	TRBJ1-2	CSVEGQFLYGYTF	TGCAGCGTTGAAGGGCAATTCCTCTATGGCTACACCTTC
TRBV29-1	.	.	TRBJ2-3	CSVDSVPGDTQYF	TGCAGCGTTGATTCCGTCCCGGGGGATACGCAGTATTTT
TRBV28	few	TRBD1	TRBJ2-1	CASSSGGPNNEQFF	TGTGCCAGCAGTTCAGGGGGCCCAAACAATGAGCAGTTCTTC
TRBV7-3	few	TRBD1	TRBJ2-7	CASSTGQGNDEQYF	TGTGCCAGCAGCACGGGACAGGGCAACGACGAGCAGTACTTC
TRBV2	.	TRBD2	TRBJ2-1	CASSVSAGENNEQFF	TGTGCCAGCAGTGTGAGCGCGGGAGAGAACAATGAGCAGTTCTTC
TRBV4-1	.	TRBD2	TRBJ2-1	CASSQEMGLAAIMSSYNEQFF	TGCGCCAGCAGCCAAGAGATGGGACTAGCCGCTATAATGAGCTCCTACAATGAGCAGTTCTTC
TRBV28	few	TRBD2	TRBJ2-3	CASSFSGLAGKGTDTQYF	TGTGCCAGCAGTTTTTCGGGACTAGCGGGAAAGGGCACAGATACGCAGTATTTT
TRBV28	few	.	TRBJ1-4	CASIRGTNEKLFF	TGTGCCAGCATTAGGGGAACTAATGAAAAACTGTTTTTT
TRBV5-1	.	.	TRBJ2-5	CASSLARDGQETQYF	TGCGCCAGCAGCTTGGCGCGGGACGGCCAAGAGACCCAGTACTTC
TRBV7-8	many	.	TRBJ2-7	CASSLEIFGEQYF	TGTGCCAGCAGCTTGGAGATCTTCGGGGAGCAGTACTTC
TRBV19	.	.	TRBJ2-7	CASSIAGAESYEQYF	TGTGCCAGTAGTATTGCAGGGGCGGAGAGCTACGAGCAGTACTTC
TRBV29-1	few	TRBD1	TRBJ2-7	CSVVRQGADEQYF	TGCAGCGTTGTCCGGCAGGGGGCGGACGAGCAGTACTTC
TRBV2	many	.	TRBJ2-6	CASSERSGANVLTF	TGTGCCAGCAGTGAGCGCTCTGGGGCCAACGTCCTGACTTTC
TRBV7-2	few	TRBD2	TRBJ2-7	CASSVSAGRSYEQYF	TGTGCCAGCAGCGTCTCAGCGGGACGGTCCTACGAGCAGTACTTC
TRBV28	.	.	TRBJ2-5	CASSLSQQETQYF	TGTGCCAGCAGTTTATCACAGCAAGAGACCCAGTACTTC
TRBV30	few	TRBD1	TRBJ1-3	CAWSRGGQGTGNTIYF	TGTGCCTGGAGTAGAGGGGGACAGGGCACTGGAAACACCATATATTTT
TRBV2	once	.	TRBJ2-5	CASSEGRETQYF	TGTGCCAGCAGTGAAGGGAGAGAGACCCAGTACTTC
TRBV5-1	few	.	TRBJ1-2	CASSQRGYGGRGYGYTF	TGCGCCAGCAGCCAAAGGGGGTACGGGGGGCGCGGCTATGGCTACACCTTC
TRBV7-9	.	TRBD1	TRBJ1-4	CASSSDFLTGGRNEKLFF	TGTGCCAGCAGCTCCGACTTTCTAACAGGGGGCAGGAATGAAAAACTGTTTTTT
TRBV7-3	.	.	TRBJ2-2	CASTPVGSLDTGELFF	TGTGCCAGCACCCCGGTGGGTAGCTTGGACACCGGGGAGCTGTTTTTT
TRBV30	few	TRBD1	TRBJ1-5	CAWGLQGNNQPQHF	TGTGCCTGGGGATTACAGGGGAACAATCAGCCCCAGCATTTT
TRBV7-8	few	TRBD1	TRBJ2-5	CASSSRPGQGFGETQYF	TGTGCCAGCAGCTCAAGACCGGGACAGGGTTTCGGGGAGACCCAGTACTTC
TRBV18	.	.	TRBJ1-5	CASSPQGNQPQHF	TGTGCCAGCTCACCCCAGGGCAATCAGCCCCAGCATTTT
TRBV9	.	.	TRBJ2-3	CASSVGYGGLTDTQYF	TGTGCCAGCAGCGTAGGGTACGGCGGCCTCACAGATACGCAGTATTTT
TRBV6-4	.	TRBD2	TRBJ2-1	CASSETIAGVEQFF	TGTGCCAGCAGTGAGACGATAGCGGGAGTTGAGCAGTTCTTC
TRBV4-1	.	.	TRBJ1-2	CASSQYRDKTDGYTF	TGCGCCAGCAGCCAATACCGGGACAAAACCGATGGCTACACCTTC
TRBV4-1	.	TRBD2	TRBJ2-1	CASSQERTSDNEQFF	TGCGCCAGCAGCCAAGAGAGGACTAGCGATAATGAGCAGTTCTTC
TRBV4-1	many	TRBD2	TRBJ2-1	CASSQDRGPGGNEQFF	TGCGCCAGCAGCCAAGATAGGGGACCGGGGGGCAATGAGCAGTTCTTC
TRBV5-4	.	TRBD1	TRBJ1-2	CASSLANRGHGYTF	TGTGCCAGCAGCTTGGCCAACAGGGGGCATGGCTACACCTTC
TRBV5-1	few	.	TRBJ2-1	CASSPGLFGGGNEQFF	TGCGCCAGCAGCCCCGGACTATTCGGGGGAGGCAATGAGCAGTTCTTC
TRBV7-8	.	.	TRBJ2-4	CASSLGLGGNIQYF	TGTGCCAGCAGCTTAGGTCTAGGGGGAAACATTCAGTACTTC